The 8 T cell receptor beta chains in this list originate from one sample, sequenced in a study of blood T cell repertoires in COVID-19. The assay was immunoSEQ multiplex PCR, and TCRdb's table has in-frame clones only and misses some. Here the sample spans hundreds of thousands of clones, roughly 76% being singletons. The sample consisted of peripheral blood. The receptors shown here come from an elderly woman with COVID-19, enrolled during active disease.

This chain links TRBV4-1 with TRBJ2-3; 10 nucleotides match TRBD1. CDR1 MGHRA and CDR2 YSYEKL come from the germline V gene. Trimming removed 4 bases from V and 4 bases from J; junction bases left unmatched: 8. This CDR3 has 16 residues. CDR3 sequence: CASSPPDRGFADTQYF. The CDR3 DNA reads TGCGCCAGCAGCCCCCCGGACAGGGGGTTCGCAGATACGCAGTATTTT.

V is TRBV30 and J is TRBJ1-6; 7 bases agree with TRBD1. V lost 7 bases, J lost 7 bases, and 7 bases stayed unmatched. CDR3 length: 13 amino acids. The germline V gene has CDR1 GTSNPN and CDR2 SVGIG (reference sequence). CDR3 loop: CASKTGVNSPLHF. The CDR3 DNA follows: TGTGCCTCCAAAACAGGGGTCAATTCACCCCTCCACTTT.

This clone was seen only a few times. The rearrangement uses TRBV6-5 and TRBJ1-2; unclear D gene. Trimming removed 6 bases from V and 7 bases from J, with 18 bases in between. The CDR3 is 14 amino acids. CDR1 and CDR2 from the germline V gene are MNHEY and SVGAGI. The CDR3 DNA sequence: TGTGCCAGCAGCCTCCTCGACAATTTCGGTGGCTACACCTTC. Encoded protein: CASSLLDNFGGYTF.

On this clone itself: Different DNA sequences within this sample yield the same CDR3. The chain uses TRBV28 and TRBJ1-3, with D hard to call. The CDR3 is made up of 15 amino acids. V lost 5 bases to trimming and J lost 0 bases, with 11 bases between them. CDR1 and CDR2 (germline): MDHEN, SYDVKM. The DNA for the CDR3 is TGTGCCAGCAGTACGCCGGGAGGCTCTGGAAACACCATATATTTT. It encodes CASSTPGGSGNTIYF.

The chain employs TRBV30 and TRBJ1-5; D unresolved. V was pared by 3 bases and J by 0 bases, with 9 bases between. The CDR3 consists of 14 residues. The V gene's germline CDR1 is GTSNPN and CDR2 SVGIG (reference sequence). Written as DNA, the CDR3 is TGTGCCTGGAGAGCGCAGAATAGCAATCAGCCCCAGCATTTT. This translates into CAWRAQNSNQPQHF.

This chain connects TRBV3-1 (or the pseudogene TRBV3-2) to TRBJ2-7, with 12 positions matching TRBD2. Germline V gives CDR1 LGHDT, CDR2 YNNKEL (reference sequence). Trimming at V came to 4 bases and at J to 4 bases, leaving 5 bases not matched to a gene. The CDR3 contains 15 residues. The CDR3 here is CASSRGLAGGYEQYF. The DNA for the CDR3 is TGTGCCAGCAGCCGGGGGCTAGCGGGGGGGTACGAGCAGTACTTC.

The V call is TRBV7-9, the J call TRBJ2-7; the match to TRBD2 covers 7 bases. The V and J ends lost 1 base and 2 bases, in that order; junction bases with no gene match: 8. The CDR3 covers 16 residues. Germline V lookup: CDR1 SEHNR, CDR2 FQNEAQ (reference sequence). Written as DNA, the CDR3 is TGTGCCAGCAGCTTAGTTGGGACTACGGACGCCTACGAGCAGTACTTC. Residues: CASSLVGTTDAYEQYF. The whole variable domain, remainder taken from reference TRBV7-9 and TRBJ2-7, is DTGVSQNPRHKITKRGQNVTFRCDPISEHNRLYWYRQTLGQGPEFLTYFQNEAQLEKSRLLSDRFSAERPKGSFSTLEIQRTEQGDSAMYLCASSLVGTTDAYEQYFGPGTRLTVT.

The rearrangement joins TRBV27 to TRBJ1-1, with D possibly TRBD1 on 5 matching bases. Germline V gene sequence: CDR1 MNHEY, CDR2 SMNVEV (reference sequence). This CDR3 spans 14 amino acids. V dropped 3 bases and J dropped 1 base, with 9 bases sitting between them. The CDR3 sequence is CASSFDRQNTEAFF. As DNA, the CDR3 is TGTGCCAGCAGTTTTGACAGACAGAACACTGAAGCTTTCTTT.